The clone carrying this T cell receptor (beta chain) was seen only a few times. Its antigen is not identified. The donor population consisted of healthy HIV-negative adults with no recent acute infections or vaccinations. Data came from immunoSEQ multiplex PCR; TCRdb stores just in-frame clones and leaves some out. The top ten hold about 1.7% of the sample, which has hundreds of thousands of clones, roughly 78% seen once. The sample originates from a study of shared clonotypes between healthy human individuals. Regarding the study as a whole: Naive CD4 clonotypes were shared across a handful of donors at around 5.4%. Among donors, clonotype sharing was expected to be affected by sequencing depth.

The TCR comes from a woman in her twenties or thirties in good health. The sample comprised memory CD4+ T cells sorted from blood. Stated subset: CD45RA-negative fraction.

The CDR3 here is CASSARIGNPADSGNTIYF. In DNA form, the CDR3 reads TGTGCCAGCAGCGCACGCATCGGAAACCCAGCAGACTCTGGAAACACCATATATTTT. The rearrangement uses TRBV11-2 and TRBJ1-3; D gene ambiguous. Germline lookup yields CDR1 SGHAT and CDR2 FQNNGV. The V and J ends lost 5 bases and 0 bases respectively, with 23 bases between them. The CDR3 has 19 residues.